The 5 T cell receptor beta chains below were found in one sample sequenced in a study. MiXCR was run by TCRdb on the 5' RACE reads, yielding one entry per CDR3 protein. Of nearly 55,000 distinct CDR3 sequences detected, under 20% appear once; the ten largest clones hold under 2.5%. The source material was naive CD4+ T cells sorted from blood. Described subset: naive CD4+ T cells, CD4+CD45RA+CD25-. The receptor source for this set is a female donor with breast cancer.

This clonotype was counted a few times. The chain is built from TRBV6-1 and TRBJ2-1; D remains ambiguous. Germline V gene lookup returns CDR1 MNHNS and CDR2 SASEGT. This CDR3 contains 11 residues. Trimming removed 7 bases at V and 9 bases at J, with 10 bases between. The CDR3 DNA sequence: TGTGCCAGCACCAGAGGTGGTGAGCAGTTCTTC. It translates to CASTRGGEQFF.

A few counts support this clonotype. The chain links TRBV7-2 to TRBJ1-1, with a weak D call TRBD1 (5 bases). The CDR3 is made up of 14 amino acids. Germline V lookup: CDR1 SGHTA, CDR2 FQGNSA. The V and J ends lost 0 bases and 1 base respectively, with 6 bases between them. The CDR3 nucleotides are TGTGCCAGCAGCTTAGCCAGGGAGAACACTGAAGCTTTCTTT. It yields the protein CASSLARENTEAFF.

In its sample, this clonotype ranks as medium-sized. The rearrangement joins TRBV12-3 or TRBV12-4 to TRBJ2-1; D gene unclear. Trimming left V 3 bases short and J 5 bases short, with 8 bases between. CDR3 length equals 13 residues. CDR3 sequence reads: CASSLKANNEQFF. CDR3 DNA sequence: TGTGCCAGCAGTTTGAAGGCAAACAATGAGCAGTTCTTC.

This clonotype was seen more than once but under ten times. The V call is TRBV7-2, the J call TRBJ1-1; maybe TRBD1 (6 bases). Germline-derived CDR1 and CDR2 are SGHTA and FQGNSA. This CDR3 contains 14 residues. Trimming cost V 4 bases and J 5 bases, with 14 bases left between them. CDR3 DNA sequence: TGTGCCAGCAGCTCCCAAGCAGGGGCAACTGAAGCTTTCTTT. Its translation: CASSSQAGATEAFF.

This clonotype has just a few counts. The chain uses TRBV5-5 and TRBJ2-5; perhaps TRBD2 as D (5 bases). Between the trimmed V and J ends, which lost 1 base and 0 bases, there was a span of 13 bases. There are 16 residues in the CDR3. Germline-derived CDR1 and CDR2 are SGHKS and YYEKEE (reference sequence). This CDR3 is CASSLTVREYQETQYF. The CDR3 DNA reads TGTGCCAGCAGCTTGACTGTAAGGGAGTACCAAGAGACCCAGTACTTC.